Below are 21 T cell receptor beta chains sequenced from a single sample in a study of blood T cells in healthy people across ages. The use of a sample-barcoded 5' primer and a J-beta primer mix characterized a second PCR of about 6 to 12 cycles. TCRdb redid the calling of the 5' RACE reads with MiXCR, one entry per CDR3 protein. The sample records 600,000 to 650,000 distinct CDR3 sequences, 45% to 65% being singletons. Material for sequencing was blood. These TCRs come from a man aged 55 to 69 in good health.

In regard to this clonotype: Given a much more abundant clone one base away, this may be a read error. The CDR3 nucleotides read TGTGCCAGCAGCGGAGGGGGGTTACAGAATTCACCCCTCCACTTT. Translated, it gives CASSGGGLQNSPLHF. V is TRBV9 and J is TRBJ1-6; possible D gene TRBD1, 6 bases. Germline V lookup: CDR1 SGDLS, CDR2 YYNGEE. CDR3 size: 15 residues. V was pared by 3 bases and J by 7 bases, with 14 bases between.

The chain is built from TRBV25-1 and TRBJ1-4, with 8 bases that match TRBD1. The ends lost 10 bases at V and 4 bases at J; junction bases unmatched: 5. Germline-derived CDR1 and CDR2 are MGHDK and SYGVNS. The CDR3 runs 13 residues. The CDR3 region is CATSDRGNEKLFF. Written as DNA, the CDR3 is TGTGCCACCTCAGACAGGGGTAATGAAAAACTGTTTTTT.

This clonotype has only a few counts. CDR3 amino acids: CASSLGASGGSETQYF. The CDR3 bases are TGTGCCAGCAGCTTGGGCGCTAGCGGGGGTTCGGAGACCCAGTACTTC. The J gene is TRBJ2-5, the V gene TRBV13; 10 nucleotides agree with TRBD2. V trimming: 3 bases; J trimming: 5 bases; junction bases outside the gene matches: 9. The CDR3 extends over 16 amino acids. The V gene's germline CDR1 is PRHDT and CDR2 FYEKMQ (reference sequence).

The rearrangement joins TRBV7-2 to TRBJ2-5; 12 bases align to TRBD2. CDR3 length: 15 amino acids. The J segment lost 11 bases and the V segment lost 2 bases, leaving 9 bases of the junction unmatched. Germline CDR1 and CDR2: SGHTA and FQGNSA. CDR3 nucleotide sequence: TGTGCCAGCAGCTTACGAGGACTAGCGGGGAAGGAGCAGTACTTC. Its translation is CASSLRGLAGKEQYF.

This clonotype was detected only a few times. The rearrangement uses TRBV20-1 and TRBJ1-5; possible D gene TRBD1, 5 bases. The CDR3 consists of 16 residues. Germline CDR1 is DFQATT and CDR2 is SNEGSKA (reference sequence). Trimming removed 1 base at V and 6 bases at J, with 19 bases between. The CDR3 region is CSARAPARTSTQPQHF. The DNA of the CDR3 is TGCAGTGCTAGAGCCCCCGCCCGGACATCTACTCAGCCCCAGCATTTT.

The gene calls are TRBV20-1 and TRBJ2-1, with 13 bases matching TRBD2. The CDR3 consists of 19 residues. The trim removed 3 bases at V and 2 bases at J, leaving 13 bases unmatched. Germline-derived CDR1 and CDR2 are DFQATT and SNEGSKA (reference sequence). CDR3 protein: CSASTVWTSGGGTYNEQFF. The CDR3 nucleotides are TGCAGTGCTAGTACGGTCTGGACTAGCGGGGGAGGGACCTACAATGAGCAGTTCTTC.

CDR3 sequence: CASSLSRDYGYTF. CDR3 coding DNA: TGTGCCAGCAGCTTGAGCAGGGACTATGGCTACACCTTC. V usage is TRBV11-2 and J usage is TRBJ1-2; maybe TRBD1 (5 bases). Germline CDR1 and CDR2: SGHAT and FQNNGV. The CDR3 sequence is 13 residues long. Trimming removed 3 bases at V and 3 bases at J, with 8 bases between.

The chain links TRBV5-1 to TRBJ2-5; D gene unclear. The CDR3 sequence is 14 residues long. CDR1 is SGHRS and CDR2 is YFSETQ in the germline V gene. Trimming cost V 0 bases and J 5 bases, with 11 bases left between them. CDR3 nucleotide sequence: TGCGCCAGCAGCTTGGTACCGATAGGGGAGACCCAGTACTTC. Translation: CASSLVPIGETQYF.

Only a few counts were recorded for this clonotype. The chain links TRBV10-3 to TRBJ2-5; D unresolved. The CDR3 sequence is 12 residues long. V lost 4 bases and J lost 3, with 6 bases in between. From germline, CDR1 is ENHRY and CDR2 SYGVKD. DNA for the CDR3: TGTGCCATCAGTGGTAGAGAAGAGACCCAGTACTTC. As protein: CAISGREETQYF.

The V and J genes are TRBV29-1 and TRBJ2-1; D remains ambiguous. CDR1 is SQVTM and CDR2 is ANQGSEA in the germline V gene. V was clipped by 3 bases and J by 12 bases, with 18 bases between them. This CDR3 has 13 amino acids. The CDR3 region is CSVDALGQTGQFF. The CDR3 bases are TGCAGCGTTGACGCTTTGGGCCAAACCGGGCAGTTCTTC.

This clonotype was seen at least ten times. The chain carries TRBV15 and TRBJ1-5, with D unclear. In germline, CDR1 is LNHNV, CDR2 YYDKDF (reference sequence). The CDR3 spans 15 residues. V lost 0 bases and J 0 bases, leaving 6 bases between the germline ends. CDR3 loop: CATSREGLSNQPQHF. The DNA of the CDR3 is TGTGCCACCAGCAGAGAAGGACTTAGCAATCAGCCCCAGCATTTT.

For the CDR3, the DNA is TGTGCCAGCAGCTTATCCGCCCAAAACGCCTACGAGCAGTACTTC. This gives the protein CASSLSAQNAYEQYF. The chain recombines TRBV7-2 with TRBJ2-7, with D hard to call. The V end was cut by 2 bases, the J end by 2 bases, with 13 bases between. Looked up from germline, CDR1 is SGHTA and CDR2 is FQGNSA. This CDR3 spans 15 amino acids.

V is TRBV9 and J is TRBJ1-2; D uncertain. Germline loops: CDR1 SGDLS, CDR2 YYNGEE. Deletions cut 0 bases from V and 3 bases from J, with 9 bases between. The CDR3 runs to 14 residues. CDR3 nucleotides: TGTGCCAGCAGCGTAGGAGGCGCAGACTATGGCTACACCTTC. Protein: CASSVGGADYGYTF.

The chain couples TRBV6-1 to TRBJ2-6, with 8 nucleotides matching TRBD2. This CDR3 spans 15 amino acids. The trim removed 6 bases at V and 2 bases at J, leaving 3 bases unmatched. The germline V gene encodes CDR1 MNHNS and CDR2 SASEGT. Here the CDR3 reads CASSGTRTGANVLTF. The CDR3 DNA reads TGTGCCAGCAGCGGGACTAGAACTGGGGCCAACGTCCTGACTTTC.

V gene TRBV29-1 combines with J gene TRBJ2-1; TRBD1 or TRBD2 may be the D gene (5 bases each). CDR1 is SQVTM and CDR2 is ANQGSEA in the germline V gene. The CDR3 has 11 residues. Deletions cut 8 bases from V and 13 bases from J, with 18 bases between. As DNA, the CDR3 is TGCAGCTATCAGGGTAGCGAGACCCAGTTCTTC. Its protein product is CSYQGSETQFF.

The chain joins TRBV10-2 to TRBJ2-5, with a weak D call TRBD2 (6 bases). V lost 6 bases and J 2 bases, leaving 10 bases between the germline ends. The CDR3 runs to 13 residues. Per the germline V gene, CDR1 is WSHSY and CDR2 is SAAADI. The DNA for the CDR3 is TGCGCCAGCAGCAAGGGACTTCAAGAGACCCAGTACTTC. Translated: CASSKGLQETQYF.

This clonotype has a handful of counts. V gene TRBV6-2 or TRBV6-3 combines with J gene TRBJ1-2, with D perhaps matching TRBD1 (6 bases). The V and J ends lost 7 bases and 2 bases respectively, with 14 bases between them. Germline V CDR1 and CDR2: MNHEY, SVGEGT. The CDR3 is made up of 14 amino acids. The CDR3 DNA follows: TGTGCCAGCATCCAGACAGGAAGAAACTATGGCTACACCTTC. This translates into CASIQTGRNYGYTF.

This clonotype was counted a single time. The rearrangement joins TRBV20-1 to TRBJ2-1, with 11 bases aligning to TRBD2. V lost 6 bases and J lost 6; bases outside the gene matches: 7. The CDR3 loop spans 14 amino acids. The germline CDR1 and CDR2 sequences are DFQATT and SNEGSKA (reference sequence). The CDR3 sequence: CSAESGTSGNEQFF. The CDR3 region has the DNA TGCAGTGCCGAATCCGGGACTAGCGGCAATGAGCAGTTCTTC.

In this sample, this clonotype turned up a few times. The chain couples TRBV4-2 to TRBJ2-7; TRBD2 matches 7 bases. V shed 3 bases and J 3 bases; nucleotides not matched to a gene: 17. This CDR3 has 18 amino acids. The germline V gene has CDR1 LGHNA and CDR2 YNFKEQ. CDR3 in amino acids: CASSQDLSMGGILYEQYF. The CDR3 DNA reads TGTGCCAGCAGCCAGGATCTTTCGATGGGGGGGATCCTCTACGAGCAGTACTTC.

This rearrangement joins TRBV20-1 to TRBJ2-7; D ambiguous. The CDR3 length is 12 residues. Germline V gene sequence: CDR1 DFQATT, CDR2 SNEGSKA (reference sequence). V was pared by 3 bases and J by 2 bases, with 8 bases between. As DNA, the CDR3 is TGCAGTGCTAGCAAGGGCCCCTACGAGCAGTACTTC. Its protein is CSASKGPYEQYF.

The J gene is TRBJ1-2, the V gene TRBV6-5; D unclear. The CDR3 consists of 13 residues. Trimming pared 3 bases from V and 2 bases from J, leaving 7 bases between. Germline values: CDR1 MNHEY, CDR2 SVGAGI. CDR3 loop: CASSYLENYGYTF. CDR3 in DNA: TGTGCCAGCAGTTATTTGGAGAACTATGGCTACACCTTC.